One and the same sample provided the 2 T cell receptor beta chains below, sequenced in a study of T cells after yellow fever vaccination (dated by TCRdb to about 2019). Receptor amplification or capture employed 5' RACE. This sample was sequenced with an Illumina HiSeq 2500. TCRdb ran its own pipeline on the public reads, namely fastp trimming at Q25 and MiXCR clone calling, and kept in-frame beta chains. Each entry is one CDR3 protein sequence, shown with its most common DNA and genes. The sample table holds around 590,000 distinct CDR3 sequences, of which 12% were seen once. 15% of the sample lies in the top ten. The sample's treatment or condition, from its label and the paper: live attenuated yellow fever vaccine strain. This specimen was PBMCs, taken on the day of the yellow fever booster vaccination. The receptors derive from a man between 25 and 39 years old who received the YFV17D yellow fever vaccine.

This rearrangement joins TRBV6-2 or TRBV6-3 to TRBJ2-2; possibly TRBD1 for D (5 bases). Germline-derived CDR1 and CDR2 are MNHEY and SVGEGT. V was cut by 3 bases and J by 4 bases, with 12 bases left in between. This CDR3 spans 15 amino acids. The CDR3 reads CASSYQGPSTGELFF. The CDR3 bases are TGTGCCAGCAGTTATCAGGGCCCGAGCACCGGGGAGCTGTTTTTT.

The gene calls are TRBV10-1 and TRBJ1-1; D call uncertain. The CDR3 is 14 residues long. The germline V gene has CDR1 WNHNN and CDR2 SYGVQD (reference sequence). V lost 4 bases to trimming and J lost 3 bases, with 12 bases between them. The CDR3 sequence: CASSGGGFDTEAFF. The CDR3 DNA reads as TGCGCCAGCAGTGGGGGTGGTTTCGACACTGAAGCTTTCTTT.